The T cell receptor beta chain under discussion was sequenced for a study of blood T cell repertoires in COVID-19. Study-wide context: COVID-19 samples, acute and convalescent, were from the United States, Italy and Spain. T cells, B-cell-depleted T cells, or PBMCs provided the cDNA or gDNA that served as material.

Germline loops: CDR1 MNHNY, CDR2 SVGAGI (reference sequence). The CDR3 extends over 13 amino acids. The V gene lost 2 bases and the J gene lost 8 bases, with 10 bases spanning the gap. How the authors handled the data: Quantification of nucleated cells was approximated via reference gene primer amplification. TCRdb's table, derived via immunoSEQ multiplex PCR, lists solely in-frame clones and lacks some. Clone size and V and J calls were adopted from that table, with D and trimming inferred from the DNA. The sample lists about 120,000 clones; around 81% were seen once. This rearrangement joins TRBV6-6 to TRBJ2-1, with a tentative D call TRBD1 (6 bases). The TCR sequence derives from a man aged 65-85 years with acute or convalescent COVID-19. Sequenced material: peripheral blood. The CDR3 here is CASSYPQGHEQFF. The CDR3 DNA reads TGTGCCAGCAGTTACCCACAGGGTCATGAGCAGTTCTTC.